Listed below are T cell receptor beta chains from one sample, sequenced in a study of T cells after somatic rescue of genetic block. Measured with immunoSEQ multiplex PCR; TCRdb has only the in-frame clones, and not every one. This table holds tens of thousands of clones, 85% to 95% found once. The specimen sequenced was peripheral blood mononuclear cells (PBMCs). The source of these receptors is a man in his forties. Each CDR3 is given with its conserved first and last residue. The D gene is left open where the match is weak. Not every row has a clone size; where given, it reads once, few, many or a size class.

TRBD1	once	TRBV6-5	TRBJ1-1	TGTGCCAGCACTGGACAGGGTAACGCTGAAGCTTTCTTT	CASTGQGNAEAFF
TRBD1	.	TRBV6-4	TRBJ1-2	TGTGCCAGCAGTGCCGTCGGGGGACAGGGGGCGGTTGGCTACACCTTC	CASSAVGGQGAVGYTF
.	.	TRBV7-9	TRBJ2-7	TGTGCCAGCAGGTATCAGGGCGAGCAGTACTTC	CASRYQGEQYF
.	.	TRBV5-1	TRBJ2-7	TGCGCCAGCAGCTTAACGGTATCCTACGAGCAGTACTTC	CASSLTVSYEQYF
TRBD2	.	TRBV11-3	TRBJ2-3	TGTGCCAGCAGCGGCGACTCGGGACTAAGTGTTTCAGATACGCAGTATTTT	CASSGDSGLSVSDTQYF
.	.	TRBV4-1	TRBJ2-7	TGCGCCAGCAGCCTAAAGCTAGGACAGACCTACGAGCAGTACTTC	CASSLKLGQTYEQYF
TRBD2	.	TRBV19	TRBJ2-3	TGTGCCAGTAGTAATGCGGGAGGGGATACGCAGTATTTT	CASSNAGGDTQYF
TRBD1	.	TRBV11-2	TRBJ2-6	TGTGCCAGCAGCTTTAACCCAGGGGGCTCTGGGGCCAACGTCCTGACTTTC	CASSFNPGGSGANVLTF
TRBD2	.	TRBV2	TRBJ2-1	TGTGCCAGCAGTGAAGGACTAGCGGGGGACAATGAGCAGTTCTTC	CASSEGLAGDNEQFF
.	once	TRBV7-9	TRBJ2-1	TGTGCCAGCACCAAATGGGATCAGGGTGGGGATGAGCAGTTCTTC	CASTKWDQGGDEQFF
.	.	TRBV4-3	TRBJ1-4	TGCGCCAGCAGCCAACGCCGAGGGGGGCGTTCTGAAAAACTGTTTTTT	CASSQRRGGRSEKLFF
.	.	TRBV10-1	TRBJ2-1	TGCGCCACCCGGGAAAGCTCCTACAATGAGCAGTTCTTC	CATRESSYNEQFF
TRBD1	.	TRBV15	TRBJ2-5	TGTGCCACCAGCAGAGACCCCCCGGGACAGGGGGGGGAGACCCAGTACTTC	CATSRDPPGQGGETQYF
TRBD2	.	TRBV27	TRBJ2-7	TGTGCCAGCAGTTTATCGTCGGGGGGGAGGGAGCAGTACTTC	CASSLSSGGREQYF
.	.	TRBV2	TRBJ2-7	TGTGCCAGCAGTGAGGTGTCAGTGGGGATTTCCTACGAGCAGTACTTC	CASSEVSVGISYEQYF
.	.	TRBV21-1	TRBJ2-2	TGTGCCAGCAGGGCCGGGGAGCTGTTTTTT	CASRAGELFF
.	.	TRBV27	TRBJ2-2	TGTGCCAGCAGCTCGCGGGCAGGAGGGGAGCTGTTTTTT	CASSSRAGGELFF
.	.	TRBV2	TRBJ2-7	TGTGCCAGCAGTGTGGACCTTCGAGGGGAGCAGTACTTC	CASSVDLRGEQYF
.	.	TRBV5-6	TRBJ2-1	TGTGCCAGCAGTTTCGACATTACCTACAATGAGCAGTTCTTC	CASSFDITYNEQFF
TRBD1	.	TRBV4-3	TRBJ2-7	TGCGCCAGCAGCCAAGCCGGGACAGGGGGCAACGAGCAGTACTTC	CASSQAGTGGNEQYF
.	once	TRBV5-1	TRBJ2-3	TGCGCCAGCAGCTTATCCACAGATACGCAGTATTTT	CASSLSTDTQYF
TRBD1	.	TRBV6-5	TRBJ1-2	TGTGCCAGCAGTCCAAACAGGGGCTATGGCTACACCTTC	CASSPNRGYGYTF
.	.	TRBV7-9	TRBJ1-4	TGTGCCAGCAGCCCCGCGGTGGGGGCGGATGAAAAACTGTTTTTT	CASSPAVGADEKLFF
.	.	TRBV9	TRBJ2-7	TGTGCCAGCAGCGTAGAAGGGGTACTGCCCTACGAGCAGTACTTC	CASSVEGVLPYEQYF
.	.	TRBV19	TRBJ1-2	TGTGCCTCTAGCAGACTCCCCAGGACTGGCTACACCTTC	CASSRLPRTGYTF
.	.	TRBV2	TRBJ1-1	TGTGCCAGCATGTTAGGTGTATACACTGAAGCTTTCTTT	CASMLGVYTEAFF
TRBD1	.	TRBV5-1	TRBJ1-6	TGCGCCAGCAGCCCACAGGGGGGCTATAATTCACCCCTCCACTTT	CASSPQGGYNSPLHF
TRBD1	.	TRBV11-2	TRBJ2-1	TGTGCCAGCAGCGCAATCCCCTACGGGACAGGGGGCTACAATGAGCAGTTCTTC	CASSAIPYGTGGYNEQFF